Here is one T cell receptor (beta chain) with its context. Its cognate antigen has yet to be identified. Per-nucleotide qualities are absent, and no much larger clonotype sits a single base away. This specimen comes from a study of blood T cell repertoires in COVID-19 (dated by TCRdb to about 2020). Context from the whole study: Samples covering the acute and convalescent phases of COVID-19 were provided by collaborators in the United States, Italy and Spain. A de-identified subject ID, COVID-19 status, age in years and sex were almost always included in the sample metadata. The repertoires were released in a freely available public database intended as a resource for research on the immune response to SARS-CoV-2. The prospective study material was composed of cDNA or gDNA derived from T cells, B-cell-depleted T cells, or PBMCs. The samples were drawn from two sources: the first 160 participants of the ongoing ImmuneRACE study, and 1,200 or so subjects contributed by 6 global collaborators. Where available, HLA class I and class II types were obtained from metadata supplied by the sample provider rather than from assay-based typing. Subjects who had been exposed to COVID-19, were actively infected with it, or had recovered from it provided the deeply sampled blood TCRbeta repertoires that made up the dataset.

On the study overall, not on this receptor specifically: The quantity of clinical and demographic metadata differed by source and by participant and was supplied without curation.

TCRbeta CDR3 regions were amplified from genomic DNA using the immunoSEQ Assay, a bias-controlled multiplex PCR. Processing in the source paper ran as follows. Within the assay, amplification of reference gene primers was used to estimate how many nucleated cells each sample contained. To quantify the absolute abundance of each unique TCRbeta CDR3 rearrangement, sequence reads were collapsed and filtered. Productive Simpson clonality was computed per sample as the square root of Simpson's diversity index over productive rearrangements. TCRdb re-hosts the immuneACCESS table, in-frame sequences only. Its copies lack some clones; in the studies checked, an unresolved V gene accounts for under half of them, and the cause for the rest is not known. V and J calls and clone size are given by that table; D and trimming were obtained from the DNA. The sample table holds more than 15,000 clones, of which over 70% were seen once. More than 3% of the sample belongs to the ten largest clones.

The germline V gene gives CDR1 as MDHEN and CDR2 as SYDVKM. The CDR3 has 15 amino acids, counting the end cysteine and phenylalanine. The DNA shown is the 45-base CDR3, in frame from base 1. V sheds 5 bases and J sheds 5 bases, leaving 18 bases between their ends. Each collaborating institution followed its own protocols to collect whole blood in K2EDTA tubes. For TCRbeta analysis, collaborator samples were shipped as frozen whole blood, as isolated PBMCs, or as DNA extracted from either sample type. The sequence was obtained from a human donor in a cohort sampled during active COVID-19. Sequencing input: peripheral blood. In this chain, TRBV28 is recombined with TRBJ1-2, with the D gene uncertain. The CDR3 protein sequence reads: CASSPRGDGLYGYTF. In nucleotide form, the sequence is TGTGCCAGCAGTCCCCGCGGAGACGGTTTATATGGCTACACCTTC.